A single sample is the source of the 23 T cell receptor beta chains below, sequenced in a study of blood T cell repertoires in COVID-19. Data came from immunoSEQ multiplex PCR; TCRdb stores just in-frame clones and leaves some out. The sample yields some 49,000 clones, about 86% seen once. Specimen: peripheral blood. These receptors all come from a woman of 80 years or more with COVID-19, enrolled during active disease.

This chain links TRBV19 with TRBJ2-2; D not certain. Germline CDR1 reads LNHDA; CDR2 reads SQIVND (reference sequence). The CDR3 covers 13 residues. V was clipped by 5 bases and J by 1 base, with 5 bases between them. The CDR3 DNA reads TGTGCCAGTAGTCCACAGAACACCGGGGAGCTGTTTTTT. It encodes CASSPQNTGELFF.

In regard to this clone: This specimen includes other DNA sequences encoding the same CDR3. The rearrangement uses TRBV6-5 and TRBJ1-1; the D is unclear. V was clipped by 5 bases and J by 5 bases, with 9 bases between them. This CDR3 region has 12 residues. Per germline, CDR1 MNHEY and CDR2 SVGAGI. CDR3 DNA: TGTGCCAGCAGTCGGAGCGGAACTGAAGCTTTCTTT. It yields the protein CASSRSGTEAFF.

The CDR3, as DNA: TGTGCCAGCAGCTTAGACGGGAGTTACAATGAGCAGTTCTTC. It encodes CASSLDGSYNEQFF. The chain combines TRBV7-2 with TRBJ2-1, with a tentative D call TRBD2 (6 bases). The ends were cut back, 1 base at V and 4 bases at J, with 8 bases in the middle. The CDR3 covers 14 residues. Looked up from germline, CDR1 is SGHTA and CDR2 is FQGNSA.

The V call is TRBV2, the J call TRBJ1-4, with TRBD1 matching over 10 bases. Germline V gene sequence: CDR1 SNHLY, CDR2 FYNNEI. This CDR3 is 15 amino acids long. Germline trimming cut 4 bases from V and 7 bases from J; bases unmatched to any gene: 6. The CDR3 nucleotides are TGTGCCAGCAGTGTCAGAAGGACAGGGGGTGAAAAACTGTTTTTT. It specifies CASSVRRTGGEKLFF.

The chain couples TRBV5-6 to TRBJ1-1; D unclear. Trimming removed 4 bases at V and 3 bases at J, with 16 bases between. Per germline, CDR1 SGHDT and CDR2 YYEEEE. This CDR3 has 15 residues. The DNA of the CDR3 is TGTGCCAGCAGCGGTCGGCGGTTTTTGGACACTGAAGCTTTCTTT. Protein product: CASSGRRFLDTEAFF.

This clone was counted once. V is TRBV11-2 and J is TRBJ1-1; no clear D gene. Trimming took off 1 base at V and 6 bases at J, with 15 bases between the two ends. This CDR3 is 15 amino acids long. Germline-derived CDR1 and CDR2 are SGHAT and FQNNGV. The CDR3 DNA reads as TGTGCCAGCAGCTTAGTGCTGCGACTTCGCCCTGAAGCTTTCTTT. Its protein is CASSLVLRLRPEAFF.

The chain links TRBV4-1 to TRBJ2-7, with D maybe TRBD1 (6 bases). Germline values: CDR1 MGHRA, CDR2 YSYEKL. CDR3 length: 14 residues. Trimming left V 4 bases short and J 0 bases short, with 10 bases between. DNA for the CDR3: TGCGCCAGCAGCCCCGGACAGAGCTCCTACGAGCAGTACTTC. It is translated as CASSPGQSSYEQYF.

This sequence joins TRBV6-6 and TRBJ2-2, with 8 bases matching TRBD2. The CDR3 length is 13 residues. Germline trimming cut 8 bases from V and 9 bases from J; bases unmatched to any gene: 8. Germline CDR1 is MNHNY and CDR2 is SVGAGI (reference sequence). This chain's CDR3 is CASCPSGSWELFF. Here the CDR3 DNA reads TGTGCCAGCTGCCCAAGCGGGAGCTGGGAGCTGTTTTTT.

J is TRBJ2-7 and V is TRBV27; a weak D match, TRBD2 (5 bases). V was clipped by 5 bases and J by 2 bases, with 16 bases between them. Germline V gives CDR1 MNHEY, CDR2 SMNVEV (reference sequence). The CDR3 runs to 15 residues. This CDR3 reads CASSPSLGGPYEQYF. The CDR3 bases are TGTGCCAGCAGTCCATCCCTGGGCGGGCCCTACGAGCAGTACTTC.

This chain joins TRBV6-5 and TRBJ2-1; D might be TRBD2 (6 bases). The CDR3 is made up of 14 amino acids. V was trimmed by 8 bases and J by 6 bases, leaving 17 bases between them. Germline V gives CDR1 MNHEY, CDR2 SVGAGI. CDR3 in DNA: TGTGCCAGCCTTCCCCGGGGGAGGACCAATGAGCAGTTCTTC. Its translation: CASLPRGRTNEQFF.

The CDR3 region is CASIPRGGPYNEQFF. Written as DNA, the CDR3 is TGTGCCAGCATCCCCCGCGGGGGGCCCTACAATGAGCAGTTCTTC. The chain links TRBV28 to TRBJ2-1, with 8 positions matching TRBD2. CDR3 length equals 15 residues. With V trimmed by 7 bases and J by 2 bases, 7 bases remained unmatched. CDR1 MDHEN and CDR2 SYDVKM come from the germline V gene.

This clone was counted a single time. This chain uses TRBV24-1 with TRBJ2-7; D is ambiguous. The germline gives CDR1 KGHDR, CDR2 SFDVKD. V was pared by 4 bases and J by 1 base, with 10 bases between. The CDR3 is made up of 14 amino acids. The CDR3 here is CATSDQRTSYEQYF. The DNA of the CDR3 is TGTGCCACCAGTGACCAGCGTACATCCTACGAGCAGTACTTC.

The chain joins TRBV6-5 to TRBJ1-5, with 9 bases fitting TRBD1. V was clipped by 10 bases and J by 3 bases; unmatched bases: 7. The CDR3 is 14 residues long. Germline V lookup: CDR1 MNHEY, CDR2 SVGAGI. The CDR3 nucleotides are TGTGCCACCAAACAGGGGGCCTCCAATCAGCCCCAGCATTTT. This encodes CATKQGASNQPQHF.

The chain is built from TRBV5-6 and TRBJ2-1; maybe TRBD1 (5 bases). The CDR3 has 13 amino acids. Trimming stripped 6 bases from V and 2 bases from J, with 9 bases between. Germline assignment: CDR1 SGHDT and CDR2 YYEEEE. The CDR3, as DNA: TGTGCCAGCAACAAAGGGGCCTACAATGAGCAGTTCTTC. It is translated as CASNKGAYNEQFF.

In nucleotides, the CDR3 is TGTGCCAGCAGAAAGACAGGGGTCGATGGAAACACCATATATTTT. As protein: CASRKTGVDGNTIYF. The chain uses TRBV6-6 and TRBJ1-3, with 8 bases aligning to TRBD1. The CDR3 is made up of 15 amino acids. Germline V gives CDR1 MNHNY, CDR2 SVGAGI (reference sequence). V was clipped by 6 bases and J by 3 bases; unmatched bases: 7.

The V gene is TRBV11-2, the J gene TRBJ2-7; perhaps TRBD2 as D (6 bases). Trimming stripped 4 bases from V and 5 bases from J, with 15 bases between. CDR1 and CDR2 (germline): SGHAT, FQNNGV. This CDR3 region has 14 residues. CDR3: CASSSVSGYDEQYF. For the CDR3, the DNA is TGTGCCAGCAGCTCAGTTAGCGGTTACGACGAGCAGTACTTC.

In this sample, this clone turned up a few times. The chain uses TRBV30 and TRBJ1-2; D remains unclear. With 0 bases removed from V and 2 bases from J, the gap between germline ends came to 7 bases. The CDR3 loop spans 13 amino acids. Germline CDR1 GTSNPN, CDR2 SVGIG (reference sequence). CDR3 sequence (DNA): TGTGCCTGGAGTGTATCCAGAAACTATGGCTACACCTTC. Translation gives CAWSVSRNYGYTF.

The chain links TRBV6-5 to TRBJ2-5; D unresolved. Germline V lookup: CDR1 MNHEY, CDR2 SVGAGI. V dropped 4 bases and J dropped 4 bases, with 13 bases sitting between them. CDR3 length equals 14 residues. CDR3 sequence (DNA): TGTGCCAGCAGTTCCCTCTTCCCCCCAGAGACCCAGTACTTC. This translates into CASSSLFPPETQYF.

This chain connects TRBV6-5 to TRBJ1-2; 9 bases agree with TRBD1. Trimming removed 4 bases from V and 8 bases from J; junction bases left unmatched: 11. The CDR3 sequence is 15 residues long. Germline V gene data show CDR1 as MNHEY and CDR2 as SVGAGI. CDR3 in DNA: TGTGCCAGCAGTTTAACGCGAGGACAGGGGTCAGGCTACACCTTC. Amino acids: CASSLTRGQGSGYTF.

Written as DNA, the CDR3 is TGTGCCAGCAGCCAAGGAACCCCCTCGAGGGAGCAGTTCTTC. This gives the protein CASSQGTPSREQFF. The chain employs TRBV3-1 (or the pseudogene TRBV3-2) and TRBJ2-1, with D unresolved. CDR3 length: 14 amino acids. CDR1 is LGHDT, CDR2 YNNKEL, per germline (reference sequence). Trimming cost V 1 base and J 10 bases, with 14 bases left between them.

The V call is TRBV7-2, the J call TRBJ1-1; D call uncertain. The length of the CDR3 is 13 residues. The V end lost 3 bases, the J end lost 1 base, and 6 bases lay between the germline ends. Germline V gene data show CDR1 as SGHTA and CDR2 as FQGNSA. The chain's CDR3 is CASSLQWNTEAFF. The CDR3 nucleotides read TGTGCCAGCAGCTTGCAGTGGAACACTGAAGCTTTCTTT. The full variable domain, rest sourced from reference TRBV7-2 and TRBJ1-1, is GAGVSQSPSNKVTEKGKDVELRCDPISGHTALYWYRQSLGQGLEFLIYFQGNSAPDKSGLPSDRFSAERTGGSVSTLTIQRTQQEDSAVYLCASSLQWNTEAFFGQGTRLTVV.

This clone appeared once. V and J are TRBV18 and TRBJ2-5, with 8 bases lining up with TRBD1. Germline V lookup: CDR1 KGHSH, CDR2 LQKENI. The CDR3 consists of 16 residues. Unmatched junction bases numbered 7, after V lost 3 bases and J lost 1 base. The CDR3 DNA is TGTGCCAGCTCACCTGGGACAGGCGCCACCCAAGAGACCCAGTACTTC. Translating gives CASSPGTGATQETQYF. The full variable domain, completed using reference TRBV18 and TRBJ2-5, is NAGVMQNPRHLVRRRGQEARLRCSPMKGHSHVYWYRQLPEEGLKFMVYLQKENIIDESGMPKERFSAEFPKEGPSILRIQQVVRGDSAAYFCASSPGTGATQETQYFGPGTRLLVL.

This sequence joins TRBV18 and TRBJ2-1; 8 bases match TRBD2. CDR1 and CDR2 (germline): KGHSH, LQKENI. The CDR3 extends over 17 amino acids. The ends lost 3 bases at V and 5 bases at J; junction bases unmatched: 12. The CDR3 region has the DNA TGTGCCAGCTCACCTCTTAGCGGGATGAGGCGGGACAATGAGCAGTTCTTC. It translates to CASSPLSGMRRDNEQFF.